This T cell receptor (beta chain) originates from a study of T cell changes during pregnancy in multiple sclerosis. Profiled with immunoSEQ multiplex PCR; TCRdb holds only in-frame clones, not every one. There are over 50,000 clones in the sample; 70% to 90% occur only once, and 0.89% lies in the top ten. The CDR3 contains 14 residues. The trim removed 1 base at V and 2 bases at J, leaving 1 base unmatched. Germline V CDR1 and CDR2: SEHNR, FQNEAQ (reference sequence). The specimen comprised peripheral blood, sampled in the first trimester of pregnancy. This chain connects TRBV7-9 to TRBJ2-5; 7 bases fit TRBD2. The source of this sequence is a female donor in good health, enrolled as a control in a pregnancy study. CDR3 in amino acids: CASSLGGGQETQYF. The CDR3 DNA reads TGTGCCAGCAGCTTAGGGGGAGGGCAAGAGACCCAGTACTTC.